This is a list of T cell receptor beta chains from one sample in a study of cytomegalovirus exposure and HLA in healthy donors. Profiled with immunoSEQ multiplex PCR; TCRdb holds only in-frame clones, not every one. The sample consists of roughly 100,000 clones, less than 80% of them appearing once. Specimen: PBMCs. These receptor sequences come from a boy younger than 18 in good health and CMV-seropositive. Each CDR3 is given with its conserved first and last residue. The D gene is left open where the match is weak. A row's size may be missing; if present it is once, few, many or a size class.

j_call | v_call | d_call | clone_size | cdr3_nt | cdr3_aa
TRBJ2-3 | TRBV30 | NA | NA | TGTGCCTGGAACCAGGGCACAGATACGCAGTATTTT | CAWNQGTDTQYF
TRBJ2-7 | TRBV30 | TRBD1 | NA | TGTGCCTGGAGTGTACCCGGGACAGAGATCTCCTACGAGCAGTACTTC | CAWSVPGTEISYEQYF
TRBJ2-7 | TRBV5-1 | NA | NA | TGCGCCAGCAGCTTGGACGCAGACTACGAGCAGTACTTC | CASSLDADYEQYF
TRBJ2-7 | TRBV19 | NA | NA | TGTGCCAGTAGCATCATCTATAGTGGCGAGCAGTACTTC | CASSIIYSGEQYF
TRBJ1-1 | TRBV2 | NA | NA | TGTGCCAGCAGTGACTATTCGAACACTGAAGCTTTCTTT | CASSDYSNTEAFF
TRBJ1-1 | TRBV6-1 | NA | NA | TGTGCCAGCAGTTCCCAGGGGAATGAAGCTTTCTTT | CASSSQGNEAFF
TRBJ2-7 | TRBV29-1 | TRBD2 | few | TGCAGCGTTGACATTAGCGGGGGACGCGAGCAGTACTTC | CSVDISGGREQYF
TRBJ2-6 | TRBV19 | TRBD1 | NA | TGTGCCAGTACCCTAGGGACAGGGGTCTCTGGGGCCAACGTCCTGACTTTC | CASTLGTGVSGANVLTF
TRBJ2-7 | TRBV19 | TRBD2 | NA | TGTGCCAGTAGTATTAGCGGGGGGGATCGGGAGCAGTACTTC | CASSISGGDREQYF
TRBJ1-2 | TRBV29-1 | TRBD1 | NA | TGCAGCGTTGAAAGTTACCGGACAGGGGGAGACTATGGCTACACCTTC | CSVESYRTGGDYGYTF
TRBJ1-1 | TRBV19 | NA | NA | TGTGCCAGTAGTATTCAGAACACTGAAGCTTTCTTT | CASSIQNTEAFF
TRBJ2-5 | TRBV6-6 | TRBD1 | NA | TGTGCCAGCGGACAGGGTTCCGAGACCCAGTACTTC | CASGQGSETQYF
TRBJ2-1 | TRBV9 | NA | NA | TGTGCCAGCAGCGTAGCTGTGAGGAGTGGGCAGTTCTTC | CASSVAVRSGQFF
TRBJ2-2 | TRBV9 | NA | NA | TGTGCCAGCAGCGTAGCTACAGTGGGTCGGGGGGCGAAGAACACCGGGGAGCTGTTTTTT | CASSVATVGRGAKNTGELFF
TRBJ2-4 | TRBV5-4 | TRBD1 | few | TGTGCCAGCACCGACCGGGACAGGGGGGACATTCAGTACTTC | CASTDRDRGDIQYF
TRBJ2-3 | TRBV7-2 | TRBD2 | few | TGTGCCAGCAGCTTAATAGCGGGAGGGGCAGATACGCAGTATTTT | CASSLIAGGADTQYF
TRBJ1-5 | TRBV6-5 | NA | NA | TGTGCCAGCAGCCCCGACACTTATAGCAATCAGCCCCAGCATTTT | CASSPDTYSNQPQHF
TRBJ2-1 | TRBV7-3 | TRBD1 | NA | TGTGCCAGCAGCTTAGGGACAGGGGGCGCGGGGTACAATGAGCAGTTCTTC | CASSLGTGGAGYNEQFF
TRBJ1-1 | TRBV6-1 | NA | NA | TGTGCCAGCAGTAGAGGGGGGGGGTACACTGAAGCTTTCTTT | CASSRGGGYTEAFF
TRBJ1-5 | TRBV11-2 | NA | NA | TGTGCCAGCAGCATCTCCGGGGAGGGTACGCAGCCCCAGCATTTT | CASSISGEGTQPQHF
TRBJ2-5 | TRBV6-5 | TRBD1 | few | TGTGCCAGCAGTTATTCCGGGACAGGGACTCGCGAGACCCAGTACTTC | CASSYSGTGTRETQYF
TRBJ1-3 | TRBV6-6 | NA | NA | TGTGCCAGCAGGGGAAGGACAGACTTTTCTGGAAACACCATATATTTT | CASRGRTDFSGNTIYF
TRBJ1-2 | TRBV4-3 | TRBD1 | few | TGCGCCAGCAGCCGGGTAAGGGGGCGGAGGGACTATGGCTACACCTTC | CASSRVRGRRDYGYTF
TRBJ1-1 | TRBV11-2 | NA | NA | TGTGCCAGCAGCTTATCTGGTGGGCGAGCTTTCTTT | CASSLSGGRAFF
TRBJ2-1 | TRBV6-5 | NA | NA | TGTGCCAGTGCGGGGAGAGGCGGTGAGCAGTTCTTC | CASAGRGGEQFF
TRBJ2-7 | TRBV6-5 | TRBD1 | NA | TGTGCCAGCAGTTGGAGGACAGGGACCTACGAGCAGTACTTC | CASSWRTGTYEQYF
TRBJ2-2 | TRBV27 | TRBD1 | NA | TGTGCCAGCAGTCCTACAGGGGGCGGTATGACCGGGGAGCTGTTTTTT | CASSPTGGGMTGELFF
TRBJ2-3 | TRBV5-6 | TRBD1 | NA | TGTGCCAGCAGTTCTCAGGGGGTTAGCACAGATACGCAGTATTTT | CASSSQGVSTDTQYF
TRBJ1-1 | TRBV5-1 | NA | NA | TGCGCCAGCAGCTTGTCGCAGGGAATGAACACTGAAGCTTTCTTT | CASSLSQGMNTEAFF
TRBJ2-5 | TRBV5-6 | TRBD2 | once | TGTGCCAGCAGCTTAGGGCGGGAGGGCCAAGAGACCCAGTACTTC | CASSLGREGQETQYF
TRBJ2-1 | TRBV27 | NA | few | TGTGCCAGCAGCCCGGATCAGGGTAGGTCCTACAATGAGCAGTTCTTC | CASSPDQGRSYNEQFF
TRBJ2-2 | TRBV6-5 | TRBD2 | NA | TGTGCCACCAGAGGGACTAGCGGCTCTTGGGGGGAGCTGTTTTTT | CATRGTSGSWGELFF
TRBJ1-1 | TRBV29-1 | TRBD1 | NA | TGCAGCGTTAAGGACAGGGTGGGAACTGAAGCTTTCTTT | CSVKDRVGTEAFF
TRBJ2-5 | TRBV25-1 | TRBD2 | NA | TGTGCCAGCAGTGAACTAGCGGGAGTTCGAGAGACCCAGTACTTC | CASSELAGVRETQYF
TRBJ2-1 | TRBV7-9 | NA | few | TGTGCCAGCAGCCCCCGTCCGGGTCGCTCCTACAATGAGCAGTTCTTC | CASSPRPGRSYNEQFF
TRBJ1-4 | TRBV4-3 | NA | many | TGCGCCAGCAGCCTTAGGGGGGGTGAAAAACTGTTTTTT | CASSLRGGEKLFF
TRBJ1-4 | TRBV4-2 | NA | NA | TGTGCCAGCAGCAACGTTGACAATAATGAAAAACTGTTTTTT | CASSNVDNNEKLFF
TRBJ1-1 | TRBV18 | NA | NA | TGTGCCAGCTCAGCCTACTTGAACACTGAAGCTTTCTTT | CASSAYLNTEAFF
TRBJ2-3 | TRBV4-3 | NA | NA | TGCGCCAGCAGCCAGAGGCCGGCGTCGGGCACAGATACGCAGTATTTT | CASSQRPASGTDTQYF
TRBJ2-5 | TRBV5-6 | NA | NA | TGTGCCAGCAGCTTTCGGGGGACCCTCCAAGAGACCCAGTACTTC | CASSFRGTLQETQYF
TRBJ2-3 | TRBV27 | NA | NA | TGTGCCAGCAGCAAGGACACCCTTATCACGTCCACATACACAGATACGCAGTATTTT | CASSKDTLITSTYTDTQYF
TRBJ2-1 | TRBV7-3 | NA | NA | TGTGCCAGCAGCCCCCGTGGTGGGCACCCGAGTTGGAATGAGCAGTTCTTC | CASSPRGGHPSWNEQFF
TRBJ1-4 | TRBV27 | TRBD1 | NA | TGTGCCAGCAGACAGGGGGCAGGAGAAAAACTGTTTTTT | CASRQGAGEKLFF
TRBJ2-1 | TRBV7-9 | TRBD2 | few | TGTGCCAGCAGGGCCGGGACTAGCGGGCGACCATTGCAGTTCTTC | CASRAGTSGRPLQFF
TRBJ2-7 | TRBV5-4 | TRBD1 | NA | TGTGCCAGCAGCTTGAAGGGACAGACCTACGAGCAGTACTTC | CASSLKGQTYEQYF
TRBJ2-1 | TRBV30 | TRBD1 | NA | TGTGCCTGGAGTACAGGGGGTGGGGATGAGCAGTTCTTC | CAWSTGGGDEQFF
TRBJ1-6 | TRBV5-6 | NA | NA | TGTGCCAGCAGCTCGACCTACAGGTCTGGGTCACCCCTCCACTTT | CASSSTYRSGSPLHF